The 14 T cell receptor beta chains given below trace back to one sample, sequenced in a study of cytomegalovirus exposure and HLA in healthy donors. A multiplex PCR was run with 60 Vbeta primers and 13 Jbeta primers. The assay was immunoSEQ multiplex PCR, and TCRdb's table has in-frame clones only and misses some. This table holds about 160,000 clones, about 73% found once. Source material: PBMCs. Source of these receptors: a woman aged 40 to 49 in good health and CMV-seronegative.

The gene calls are TRBV9 and TRBJ2-5, with 7 nucleotides matching TRBD1. The ends lost 4 bases at V and 3 bases at J; junction bases unmatched: 6. CDR3 size: 14 residues. CDR1 and CDR2 (germline): SGDLS, YYNGEE. The CDR3 loop reads CASSPGQVKETQYF. The CDR3 DNA reads TGTGCCAGCAGCCCTGGACAGGTGAAAGAGACCCAGTACTTC. Variable domain in full (rest from reference TRBV9 and TRBJ2-5): DSGVTQTPKHLITATGQRVTLRCSPRSGDLSVYWYQQSLDQGLQFLIQYYNGEERAKGNILERFSAQQFPDLHSELNLSSLELGDSALYFCASSPGQVKETQYFGPGTRLLVL.

The rearrangement uses TRBV9 and TRBJ2-5; a possible D gene is TRBD1 (5 bases). V lost 3 bases and J lost 3, with 9 bases in between. The CDR3 extends over 13 amino acids. Germline V lookup: CDR1 SGDLS, CDR2 YYNGEE. The CDR3 protein is CASSGGGKETQYF. For the CDR3, the DNA is TGTGCCAGCAGCGGGGGCGGTAAAGAGACCCAGTACTTC.

This clone is a singleton in its sample. This chain uses TRBV5-1 with TRBJ2-3, with 10 bases lining up with TRBD2. From germline, CDR1 is SGHRS and CDR2 YFSETQ. The CDR3 runs to 16 residues. The junction had 5 bases not matched to a gene; V was cut back by 4 bases and J by 0 bases. The CDR3 reads CASSATSGVSTDTQYF. CDR3 DNA: TGCGCCAGCAGCGCTACTAGCGGGGTTAGCACAGATACGCAGTATTTT.

As for this clone: Compared with germline, one end of the junction differs, possibly owing to a read error. The chain couples TRBV6-5 to TRBJ1-3, with a weak D call TRBD1 (6 bases). The CDR3 covers 16 residues. Germline V lookup: CDR1 MNHEY, CDR2 SVGAGI. The CDR3: CASSYRDIDSGNTICF. CDR3 DNA sequence: TGTGCCAGCAGTTACCGGGACATCGACTCTGGAAACACCATATGTTTT.

This chain uses TRBV27 with TRBJ1-1, with 12 bases fitting TRBD1. Trimming at V came to 2 bases and at J to 6 bases, leaving 7 bases not matched to a gene. Germline values: CDR1 MNHEY, CDR2 SMNVEV (reference sequence). The CDR3 sequence is 16 residues long. The CDR3 DNA follows: TGTGCCAGCAGTTTAAGGGGACAGGGGGCTGTAGCTGAAGCTTTCTTT. Translation: CASSLRGQGAVAEAFF.

Here the CDR3 DNA reads TGTGCCAGCAGCCCCTCAGGGGGGACCACCGGGGAGCTGTTTTTT. Amino acids: CASSPSGGTTGELFF. The chain has TRBV6-5 and TRBJ2-2; possible D gene TRBD1, 7 bases. The CDR3 is 15 residues long. Trimming removed 6 bases at V and 4 bases at J, with 15 bases between. The germline V gene encodes CDR1 MNHEY and CDR2 SVGAGI.

The genes are TRBV6-5 and TRBJ2-7; D might be TRBD2 (6 bases). There are 15 residues in the CDR3. Germline CDR1 MNHEY, CDR2 SVGAGI. Trimming took off 7 bases at V and 0 bases at J, with 16 bases between the two ends. The CDR3 sequence is CASTPPGRTSYEQYF. For the CDR3, the DNA is TGTGCCAGCACTCCCCCCGGGAGAACCTCCTACGAGCAGTACTTC.

This clone appeared a few times. The chain joins TRBV4-1 to TRBJ2-3; 7 bases are a match to TRBD2. Germline assignment: CDR1 MGHRA and CDR2 YSYEKL. The V and J ends lost 4 bases and 5 bases, in that order; junction bases with no gene match: 6. The CDR3 spans 14 residues. The CDR3 DNA reads TGCGCCAGCAGCCCCAGCGGGGTGGAAGATACGCAGTATTTT. Translating it yields CASSPSGVEDTQYF.

The chain links TRBV18 to TRBJ1-2; 9 nucleotides line up with TRBD1. This CDR3 comprises 14 residues. The germline gives CDR1 KGHSH, CDR2 LQKENI. V lost 3 bases to trimming and J lost 7 bases; unmatched junction nucleotides: 6. This chain's CDR3 is CASSPGTGSGGYTF. The CDR3 nucleotides are TGTGCCAGCTCACCCGGGACAGGGTCAGGTGGCTACACCTTC.

This clone came up a few times. This sequence joins TRBV19 and TRBJ1-1; D gene uncertain. The CDR3 runs to 15 residues. The germline V gene has CDR1 LNHDA and CDR2 SQIVND (reference sequence). Trimming left V 1 base short and J 10 bases short, with 19 bases between. As DNA, the CDR3 is TGTGCCAGTAGTATAGTCCACAGCCCGGGGAATGTAGCTTTCTTT. Translating gives CASSIVHSPGNVAFF.

V gene TRBV27 combines with J gene TRBJ2-5, with TRBD2 as a possible D gene (6 bases). The end of the DNA is better explained by TRBJ2-7, so the J call may be wrong. CDR3 length: 15 amino acids. CDR1 is MNHEY and CDR2 is SMNVEV in the germline V gene (reference sequence). The CDR3 protein is CASKFGGEPLNEQYF. The CDR3 nucleotides read TGTGCCAGCAAATTTGGCGGGGAGCCTTTGAACGAGCAGTACTTC.

This clone was seen once. CDR3 residues: CASSLRGMNTEAFF. CDR3 in DNA: TGTGCCAGCAGCTTAAGGGGCATGAACACTGAAGCTTTCTTT. The chain couples TRBV7-6 to TRBJ1-1, with D perhaps TRBD1 (5 bases). Trimming took 2 bases from V and 0 from J, leaving 7 bases between them. CDR3 length equals 14 residues. Per germline, CDR1 SGHVS and CDR2 FNYEAQ.

J is TRBJ2-7 and V is TRBV5-1; no definite D call. The ends were cut back, 0 bases at V and 1 base at J, with 14 bases in the middle. The CDR3 is 16 amino acids. CDR1 is SGHRS, CDR2 YFSETQ, per germline. This CDR3 is CASSLGLPGSSYEQYF. The CDR3 DNA is TGCGCCAGCAGCTTGGGCCTTCCGGGTTCGTCCTACGAGCAGTACTTC. Combining the CDR3 with reference TRBV5-1 and TRBJ2-7 gives the whole variable domain KAGVTQTPRYLIKTRGQQVTLSCSPISGHRSVSWYQQTPGQGLQFLFEYFSETQRNKGNFPGRFSGRQFSNSRSEMNVSTLELGDSALYLCASSLGLPGSSYEQYFGPGTRLTVT.

The gene calls are TRBV5-1 and TRBJ2-5, with 9 bases fitting TRBD2. CDR3 length: 16 amino acids. V shed 6 bases and J 2 bases; nucleotides not matched to a gene: 11. Germline V gene lookup returns CDR1 SGHRS and CDR2 YFSETQ. CDR3 in DNA: TGCGCCAGCACCCTGGGTAGCGGGGGAAGACAAGAGACCCAGTACTTC. Translation: CASTLGSGGRQETQYF.